The clone carrying this T cell receptor beta chain was observed many times. The target antigen is unknown. This sample is drawn from a study of T cells in Graves' hyperthyroidism and ophthalmopathy. General study findings and limits: Blood held most thyroid clonotypes expanded above 0.001 frequency. Median prediction lead before ophthalmopathy onset was 6.5 months with the model.

Germline lookup yields CDR1 MNHNY and CDR2 SVGAGI (reference sequence). The CDR3 runs 14 residues. Trimming pared 2 bases from V and 1 base from J, leaving 6 bases between. Regions amplified from RNA transcripts were the TCR beta CDR3 regions. Initially, a first-round RT-PCR of the TCR CDR3 employed the HTBI primer set. TCRdb used MiXCR to reprocess the multiplex PCR reads, holding one entry per CDR3 protein. The sample lists approximately 430,000 distinct CDR3 sequences; about 14% were seen once. Source material: blood. The sequence was obtained from a man in his late teens or twenties with Graves' ophthalmopathy. This sequence joins TRBV6-6 and TRBJ2-1; no reliable D call. CDR3 amino acids: CASSYEDSYNEQFF. For the CDR3, the DNA is TGTGCCAGCAGTTACGAGGATTCCTACAATGAGCAGTTCTTC.